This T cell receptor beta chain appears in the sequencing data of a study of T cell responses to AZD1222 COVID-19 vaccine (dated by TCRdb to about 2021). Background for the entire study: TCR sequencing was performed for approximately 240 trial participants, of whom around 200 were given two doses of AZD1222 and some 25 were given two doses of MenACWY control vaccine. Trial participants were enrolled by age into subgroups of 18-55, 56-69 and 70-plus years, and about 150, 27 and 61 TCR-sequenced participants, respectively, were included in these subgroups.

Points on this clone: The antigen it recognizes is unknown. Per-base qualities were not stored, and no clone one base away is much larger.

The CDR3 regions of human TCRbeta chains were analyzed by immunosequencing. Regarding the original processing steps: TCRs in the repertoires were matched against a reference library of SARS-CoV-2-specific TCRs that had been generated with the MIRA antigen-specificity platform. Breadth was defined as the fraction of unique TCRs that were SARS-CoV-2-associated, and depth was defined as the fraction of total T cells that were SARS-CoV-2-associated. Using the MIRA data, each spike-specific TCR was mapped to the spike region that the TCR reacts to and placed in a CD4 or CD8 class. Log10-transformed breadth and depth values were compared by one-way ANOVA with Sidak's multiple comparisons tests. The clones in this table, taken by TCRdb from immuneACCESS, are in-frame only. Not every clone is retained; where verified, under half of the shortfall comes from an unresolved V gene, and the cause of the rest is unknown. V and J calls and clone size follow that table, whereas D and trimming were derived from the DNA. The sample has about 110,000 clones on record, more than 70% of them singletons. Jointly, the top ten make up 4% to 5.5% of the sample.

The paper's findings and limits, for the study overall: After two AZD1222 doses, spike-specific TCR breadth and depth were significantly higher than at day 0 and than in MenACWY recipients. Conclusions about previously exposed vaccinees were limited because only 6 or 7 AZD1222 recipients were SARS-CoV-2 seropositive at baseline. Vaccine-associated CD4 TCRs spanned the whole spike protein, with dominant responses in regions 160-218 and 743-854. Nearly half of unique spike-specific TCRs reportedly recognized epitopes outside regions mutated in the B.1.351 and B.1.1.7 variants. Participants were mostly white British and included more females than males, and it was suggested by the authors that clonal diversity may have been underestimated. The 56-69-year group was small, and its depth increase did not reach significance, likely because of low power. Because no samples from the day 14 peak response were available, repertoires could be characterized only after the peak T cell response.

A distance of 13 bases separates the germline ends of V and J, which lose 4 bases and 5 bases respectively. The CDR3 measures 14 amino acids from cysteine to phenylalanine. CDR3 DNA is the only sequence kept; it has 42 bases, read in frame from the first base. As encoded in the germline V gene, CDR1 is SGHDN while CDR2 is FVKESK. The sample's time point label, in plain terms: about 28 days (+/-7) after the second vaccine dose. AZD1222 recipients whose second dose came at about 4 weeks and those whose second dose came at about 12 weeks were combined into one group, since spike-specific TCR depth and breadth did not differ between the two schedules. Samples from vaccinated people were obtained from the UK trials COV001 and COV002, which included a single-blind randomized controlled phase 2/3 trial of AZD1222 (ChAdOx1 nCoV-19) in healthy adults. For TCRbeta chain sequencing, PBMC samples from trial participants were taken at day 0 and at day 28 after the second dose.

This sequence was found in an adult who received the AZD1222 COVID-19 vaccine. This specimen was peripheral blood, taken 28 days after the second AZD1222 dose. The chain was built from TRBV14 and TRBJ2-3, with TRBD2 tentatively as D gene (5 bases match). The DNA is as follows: TGTGCCAGCAGCCGCCGAGGGCCGGAAGATACGCAGTATTTT. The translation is CASSRRGPEDTQYF.